The rows below give T cell receptor beta chains drawn from one sample of a study of T cell responses to AZD1222 COVID-19 vaccine. Sequenced by immunoSEQ multiplex PCR; TCRdb stores in-frame clones only, minus some. Among roughly 200,000 clones listed, around 90% were seen once. The sequences come from peripheral blood, collected 28 days after the second dose of the MenACWY control vaccine. Every receptor here comes from an adult who received the MenACWY meningococcal vaccine as a control. The conserved cysteine and the conserved F or W are not part of the CDR3 here. Fields, in order: V gene, J gene, CDR3 protein.

v_call: TRBV6-2/TRBV6-3
j_call: TRBJ2-1
cdr3_aa: ASSSEASSYNEQF

v_call: TRBV14
j_call: TRBJ2-7
cdr3_aa: ASSQTSQGPPFKQY

v_call: TRBV5-5
j_call: TRBJ1-1
cdr3_aa: ASSLDSTGTEAF

v_call: TRBV7-8
j_call: TRBJ2-7
cdr3_aa: ASSLEWDTSYEQY

v_call: TRBV5-4
j_call: TRBJ2-7
cdr3_aa: ASSPGLAGYEQY

v_call: TRBV19
j_call: TRBJ2-3
cdr3_aa: ASSGRRTDTQY

v_call: TRBV3-1/TRBV3-2
j_call: TRBJ2-5
cdr3_aa: ASSSRLAGSSETQY

v_call: TRBV18
j_call: TRBJ2-2
cdr3_aa: ASSPLGANTGELF

v_call: TRBV9
j_call: TRBJ1-2
cdr3_aa: ASSRGGGYT

v_call: TRBV27
j_call: TRBJ1-2
cdr3_aa: ASTATGGNYGYT

v_call: TRBV12-3/TRBV12-4
j_call: TRBJ2-5
cdr3_aa: ASRTGHQETQY

v_call: TRBV15
j_call: TRBJ2-1
cdr3_aa: ATSRGSGRGDEQF

v_call: TRBV14
j_call: TRBJ1-2
cdr3_aa: ASSQDRGPAPGGYT

v_call: TRBV19
j_call: TRBJ1-5
cdr3_aa: ASSGGHPSNQPQH

v_call: TRBV30
j_call: TRBJ1-1
cdr3_aa: AWSRDRNTEAF

v_call: TRBV19
j_call: TRBJ1-2
cdr3_aa: ASSIGAANYGYT

v_call: TRBV3-1/TRBV3-2
j_call: TRBJ2-7
cdr3_aa: ASSPPGSSEQY

v_call: TRBV27
j_call: TRBJ2-7
cdr3_aa: ASSFPDQEQY

v_call: TRBV5-1
j_call: TRBJ2-7
cdr3_aa: ASSGTGQGGEQY

v_call: TRBV18
j_call: TRBJ1-6
cdr3_aa: ASSFQIYNSPLH

v_call: TRBV11-3
j_call: TRBJ2-3
cdr3_aa: ASSLEASGYTQY

v_call: TRBV9
j_call: TRBJ1-5
cdr3_aa: ASDRGDSNQPQH

v_call: TRBV6-5
j_call: TRBJ2-6
cdr3_aa: ASSFQAGANVLT

v_call: TRBV9
j_call: TRBJ2-7
cdr3_aa: ASSPGSGQGEQY

v_call: TRBV19
j_call: TRBJ2-5
cdr3_aa: ASSPLGTGQETQY